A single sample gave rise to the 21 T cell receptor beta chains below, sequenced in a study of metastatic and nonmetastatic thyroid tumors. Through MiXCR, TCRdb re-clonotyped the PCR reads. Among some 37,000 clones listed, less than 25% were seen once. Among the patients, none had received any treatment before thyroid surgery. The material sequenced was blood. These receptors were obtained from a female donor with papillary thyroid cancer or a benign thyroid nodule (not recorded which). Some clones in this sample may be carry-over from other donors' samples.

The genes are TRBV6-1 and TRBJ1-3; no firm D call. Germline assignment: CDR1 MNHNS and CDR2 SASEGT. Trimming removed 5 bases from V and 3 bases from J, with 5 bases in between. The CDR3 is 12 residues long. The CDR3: CASSIHGNTIYF. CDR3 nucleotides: TGTGCCAGCAGTATACATGGAAACACCATATATTTT.

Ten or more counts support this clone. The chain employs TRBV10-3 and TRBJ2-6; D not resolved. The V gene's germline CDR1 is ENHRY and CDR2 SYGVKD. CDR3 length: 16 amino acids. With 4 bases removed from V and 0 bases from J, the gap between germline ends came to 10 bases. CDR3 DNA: TGTGCCATCAGTGGGGGTGGGTTCTCTGGGGCCAACGTCCTGACTTTC. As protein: CAISGGGFSGANVLTF.

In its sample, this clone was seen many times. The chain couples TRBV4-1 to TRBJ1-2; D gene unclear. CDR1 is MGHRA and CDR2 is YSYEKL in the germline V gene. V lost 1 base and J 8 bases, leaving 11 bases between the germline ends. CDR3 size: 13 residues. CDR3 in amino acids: CASSQVGLRGYTF. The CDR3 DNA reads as TGCGCCAGCAGCCAAGTAGGGTTGCGGGGCTACACCTTC.

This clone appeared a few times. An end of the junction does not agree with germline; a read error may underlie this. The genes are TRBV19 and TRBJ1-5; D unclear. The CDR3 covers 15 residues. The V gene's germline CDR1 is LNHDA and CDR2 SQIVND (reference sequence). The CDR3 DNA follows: TGCGCCAGTAGCATGAGACCAGGCTGCCCCCAGCCCCAGCATTTT. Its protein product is CASSMRPGCPQPQHF.

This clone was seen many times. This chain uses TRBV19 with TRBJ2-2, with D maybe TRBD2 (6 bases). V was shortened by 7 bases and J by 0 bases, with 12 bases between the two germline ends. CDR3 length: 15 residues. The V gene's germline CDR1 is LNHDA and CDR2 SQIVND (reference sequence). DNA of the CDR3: TGTGCCAGTAATCCGGGAGCCCCGAACACCGGGGAGCTGTTTTTT. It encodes CASNPGAPNTGELFF.

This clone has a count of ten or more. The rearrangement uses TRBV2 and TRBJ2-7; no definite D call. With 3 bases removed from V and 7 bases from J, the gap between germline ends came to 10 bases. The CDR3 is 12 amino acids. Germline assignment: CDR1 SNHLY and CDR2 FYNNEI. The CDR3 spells CASSDPPSEQYF. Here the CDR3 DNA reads TGTGCCAGCAGTGACCCTCCCTCTGAGCAGTACTTC.

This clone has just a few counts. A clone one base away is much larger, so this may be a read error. The CDR3 region has the DNA TGTGCCAGCATTTCGAACCAACAGGGGGCATATGAGCAGTTCTTC. Protein: CASISNQQGAYEQFF. The chain employs TRBV6-1 and TRBJ2-1, with 9 bases fitting TRBD1. V shed 7 bases and J 8 bases; nucleotides not matched to a gene: 12. The CDR3 loop spans 15 amino acids. CDR1 is MNHNS and CDR2 is SASEGT in the germline V gene.

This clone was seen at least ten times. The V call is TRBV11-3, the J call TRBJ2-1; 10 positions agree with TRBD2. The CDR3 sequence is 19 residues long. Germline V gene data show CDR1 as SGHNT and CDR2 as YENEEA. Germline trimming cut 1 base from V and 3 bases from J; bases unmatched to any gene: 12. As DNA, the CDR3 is TGTGCCAGCAGCTTAGTAGGGGGGGTAGCGGGAGGCAACTACAATGAGCAGTTCTTC. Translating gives CASSLVGGVAGGNYNEQFF. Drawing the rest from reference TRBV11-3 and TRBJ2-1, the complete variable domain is EAGVVQSPRYKIIEKKQPVAFWCNPISGHNTLYWYLQNLGQGPELLIRYENEEAVDDSQLPKDRFSAERLKGVDSTLKIQPAELGDSAVYLCASSLVGGVAGGNYNEQFFGPGTRLTVL.

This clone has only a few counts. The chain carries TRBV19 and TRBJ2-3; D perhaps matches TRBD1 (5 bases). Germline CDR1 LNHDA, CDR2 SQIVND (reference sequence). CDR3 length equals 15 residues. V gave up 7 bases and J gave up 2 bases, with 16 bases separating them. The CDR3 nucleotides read TGTGCCAGTACCACAGGTTGGATAACCACAGATACGCAGTATTTT. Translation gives CASTTGWITTDTQYF.

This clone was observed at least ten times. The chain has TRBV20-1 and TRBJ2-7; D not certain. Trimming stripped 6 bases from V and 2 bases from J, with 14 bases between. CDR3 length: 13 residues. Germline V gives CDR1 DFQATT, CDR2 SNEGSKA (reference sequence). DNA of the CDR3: TGCAGTGCCGCCGATATGGGGACCTACGAGCAGTACTTC. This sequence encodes CSAADMGTYEQYF.

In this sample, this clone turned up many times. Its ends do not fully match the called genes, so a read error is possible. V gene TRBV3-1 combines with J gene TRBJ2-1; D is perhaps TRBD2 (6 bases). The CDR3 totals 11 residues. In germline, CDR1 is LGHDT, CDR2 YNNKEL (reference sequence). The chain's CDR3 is CASSQGRWREF. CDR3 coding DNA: TGTGCCAGCAGCCAAGGACGGTGGCGGGAATTC.

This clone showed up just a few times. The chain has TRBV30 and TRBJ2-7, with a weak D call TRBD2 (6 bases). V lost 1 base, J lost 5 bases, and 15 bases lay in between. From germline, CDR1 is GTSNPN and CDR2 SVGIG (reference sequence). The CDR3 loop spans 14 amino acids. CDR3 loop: CAWSEAGRGDEQYF. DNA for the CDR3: TGTGCCTGGAGTGAGGCCGGGAGAGGTGACGAGCAGTACTTC.

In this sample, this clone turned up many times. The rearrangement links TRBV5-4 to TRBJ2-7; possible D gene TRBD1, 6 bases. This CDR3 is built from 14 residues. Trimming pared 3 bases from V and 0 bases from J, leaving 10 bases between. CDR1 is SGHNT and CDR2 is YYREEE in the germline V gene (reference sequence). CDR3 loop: CASSSDRFSYEQYF. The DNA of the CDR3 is TGTGCCAGCAGCTCGGACAGATTCTCCTACGAGCAGTACTTC.

The CDR3 reads CAWSVQDRASTDTQYF. The CDR3 DNA follows: TGTGCCTGGAGTGTACAGGACAGGGCATCAACAGATACGCAGTATTTT. The chain joins TRBV30 to TRBJ2-3; 8 positions match TRBD1. This CDR3 region has 16 residues. V lost 0 bases and J lost 3; bases outside the gene matches: 8. Per the germline V gene, CDR1 is GTSNPN and CDR2 is SVGIG (reference sequence).

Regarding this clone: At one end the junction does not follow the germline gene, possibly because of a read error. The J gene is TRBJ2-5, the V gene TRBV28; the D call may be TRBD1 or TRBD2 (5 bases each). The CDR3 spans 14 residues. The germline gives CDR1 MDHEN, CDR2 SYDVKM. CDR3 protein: CASSLYGTQETQYF. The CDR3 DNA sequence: TGTGCCAGCAGTTTATACGGGACCCAAGAGACACAGTACTTC.

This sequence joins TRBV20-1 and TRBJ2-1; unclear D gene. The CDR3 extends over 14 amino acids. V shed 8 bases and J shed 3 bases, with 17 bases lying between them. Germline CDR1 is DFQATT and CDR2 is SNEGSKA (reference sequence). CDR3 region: CSSIIGSDYNEQFF. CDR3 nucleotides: TGCAGTTCGATCATCGGGTCAGACTACAATGAGCAGTTCTTC.

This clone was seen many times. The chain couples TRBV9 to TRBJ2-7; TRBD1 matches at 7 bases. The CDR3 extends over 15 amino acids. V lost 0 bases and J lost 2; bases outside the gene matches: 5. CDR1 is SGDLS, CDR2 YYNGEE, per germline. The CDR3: CASSVGGTATYEQYF. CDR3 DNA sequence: TGTGCCAGCAGCGTAGGTGGGACAGCTACCTACGAGCAGTACTTC.

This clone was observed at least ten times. The CDR3 protein is CASSPGTGDGANVLTF. The CDR3, as DNA: TGTGCCAGCAGTCCTGGGACAGGGGACGGGGCCAACGTCCTGACTTTC. This chain uses TRBV28 with TRBJ2-6, with 10 positions matching TRBD1. Unmatched junction bases numbered 5, after V lost 5 bases and J lost 4 bases. This CDR3 has 16 amino acids. Looked up from germline, CDR1 is MDHEN and CDR2 is SYDVKM.

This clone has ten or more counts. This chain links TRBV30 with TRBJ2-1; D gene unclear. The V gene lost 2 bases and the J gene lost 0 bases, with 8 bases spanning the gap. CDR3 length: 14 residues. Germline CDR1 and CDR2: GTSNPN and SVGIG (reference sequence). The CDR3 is CAWSSTNSYNEQFF. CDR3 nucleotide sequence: TGTGCCTGGAGTTCCACTAACTCCTACAATGAGCAGTTCTTC. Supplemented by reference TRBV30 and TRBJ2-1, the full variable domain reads SQTIHQWPATLVQPVGSPLSLECTVEGTSNPNLYWYRQAAGRGLQLLFYSVGIGQISSEVPQNLSASRPQDRQFILSSKKLLLSDSGFYLCAWSSTNSYNEQFFGPGTRLTVL.

This chain's CDR3 is CAWSSTSEETQYF. The CDR3 nucleotides read TGTGCCTGGAGTAGCACTAGCGAAGAGACCCAGTACTTC. This chain links TRBV30 with TRBJ2-5; 7 nucleotides line up with TRBD2. Looked up from germline, CDR1 is GTSNPN and CDR2 is SVGIG (reference sequence). The CDR3 is 13 amino acids. V was clipped by 2 bases and J by 3 bases; unmatched bases: 3.

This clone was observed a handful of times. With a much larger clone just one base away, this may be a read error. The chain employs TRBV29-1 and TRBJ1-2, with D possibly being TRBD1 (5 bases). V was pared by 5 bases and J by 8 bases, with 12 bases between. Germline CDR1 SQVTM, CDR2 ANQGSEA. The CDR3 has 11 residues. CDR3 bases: TGCAGCGTTTCAGGGTATCAAGGCTACACCTTC. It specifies CSVSGYQGYTF. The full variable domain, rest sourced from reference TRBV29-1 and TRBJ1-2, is SAVISQKPSRDICQRGTSLTIQCQVDSQVTMMFWYRQQPGQSLTLIATANQGSEATYESGFVIDKFPISRPNLTFSTLTVSNMSPEDSSIYLCSVSGYQGYTFGSGTRLTVV.